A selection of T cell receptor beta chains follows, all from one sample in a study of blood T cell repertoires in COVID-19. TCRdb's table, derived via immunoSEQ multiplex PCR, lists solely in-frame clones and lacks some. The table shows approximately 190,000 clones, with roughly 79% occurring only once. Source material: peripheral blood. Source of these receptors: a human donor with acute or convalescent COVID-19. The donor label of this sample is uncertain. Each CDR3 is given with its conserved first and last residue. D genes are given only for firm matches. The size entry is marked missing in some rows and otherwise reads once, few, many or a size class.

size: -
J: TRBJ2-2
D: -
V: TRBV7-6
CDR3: CASSFTSSDTGELFF
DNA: TGTGCCAGCAGCTTCACTAGCTCCGACACCGGGGAGCTGTTTTTT

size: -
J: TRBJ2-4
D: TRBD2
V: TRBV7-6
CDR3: CASSYSGSAIQYF
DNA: TGTGCCAGCAGCTATAGCGGGAGCGCCATTCAGTACTTC

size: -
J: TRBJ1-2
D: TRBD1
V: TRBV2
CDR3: CASISTGSYGYTF
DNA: TGTGCCAGCATCTCGACAGGGAGCTATGGCTACACCTTC

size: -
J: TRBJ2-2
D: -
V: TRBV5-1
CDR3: CASTMGNTNTGELFF
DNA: TGCGCCAGCACAATGGGCAACACGAACACCGGGGAGCTGTTTTTT

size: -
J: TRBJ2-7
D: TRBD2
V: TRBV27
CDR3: CASSSYSGRPKAYEQYF
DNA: TGTGCCAGCAGTTCCTATAGCGGGAGGCCCAAGGCCTACGAGCAGTACTTC

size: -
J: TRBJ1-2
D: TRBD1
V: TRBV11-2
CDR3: CASSSGTGSNYGYTF
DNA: TGTGCCAGCAGCTCCGGGACAGGCTCTAACTATGGCTACACCTTC

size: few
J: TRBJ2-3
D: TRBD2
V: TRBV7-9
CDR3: CASSRTSGTKDTQYF
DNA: TGTGCCAGCAGCCGGACTAGCGGGACGAAAGATACGCAGTATTTT

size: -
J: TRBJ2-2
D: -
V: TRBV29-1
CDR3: CSARGGNTGELFF
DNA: TGCAGCGCGAGGGGAGGGAACACCGGGGAGCTGTTTTTT

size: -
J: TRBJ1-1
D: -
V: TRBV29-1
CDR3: CSATRDTNTEAFF
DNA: TGCAGCGCCACCCGGGACACGAACACTGAAGCTTTCTTT

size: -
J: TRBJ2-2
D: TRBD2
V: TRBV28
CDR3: CASSLTPHGGSWTGELFF
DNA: TGTGCCAGCAGTCTTACCCCTCATGGCGGGAGTTGGACCGGGGAGCTGTTTTTT

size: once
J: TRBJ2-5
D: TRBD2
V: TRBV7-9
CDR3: CASSVVAGVSETQYF
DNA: TGTGCCAGCAGCGTTGTAGCGGGAGTATCAGAGACCCAGTACTTC

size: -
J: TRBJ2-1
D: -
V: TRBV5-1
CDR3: CASSLADLDYEQFF
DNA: TGCGCCAGCAGCTTGGCCGATCTAGACTATGAGCAGTTCTTC

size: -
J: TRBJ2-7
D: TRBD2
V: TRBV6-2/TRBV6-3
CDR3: CASSYSTSGMGEQYF
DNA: TGTGCCAGCAGTTACTCGACCAGCGGGATGGGCGAGCAGTACTTC

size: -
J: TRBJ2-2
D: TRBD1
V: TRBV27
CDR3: CASSFSGTGKNTGELFF
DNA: TGTGCCAGCAGTTTTTCAGGGACAGGGAAAAACACCGGGGAGCTGTTTTTT

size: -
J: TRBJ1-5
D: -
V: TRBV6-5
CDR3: CASGPQGHLNQPQHF
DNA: TGTGCCAGCGGTCCCCAAGGACACTTGAATCAGCCCCAGCATTTT

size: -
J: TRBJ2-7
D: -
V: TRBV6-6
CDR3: CASSYNIRYEQYF
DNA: TGTGCCAGCAGTTACAACATACGATACGAGCAGTACTTC

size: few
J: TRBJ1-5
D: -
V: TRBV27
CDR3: CASSLVGQGPNQPQHF
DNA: TGTGCCAGCAGTTTAGTGGGCCAGGGCCCCAATCAGCCCCAGCATTTT

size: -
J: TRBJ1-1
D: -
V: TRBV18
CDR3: CASSPAQGEAFF
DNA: TGTGCCAGCTCACCGGCACAGGGTGAAGCTTTCTTT

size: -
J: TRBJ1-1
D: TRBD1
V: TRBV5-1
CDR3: CASSPGQLALNTEAFF
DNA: TGCGCCAGCAGCCCGGGACAGCTTGCCCTGAACACTGAAGCTTTCTTT

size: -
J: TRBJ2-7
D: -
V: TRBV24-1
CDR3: CATSDSGVDEQYF
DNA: TGTGCCACCAGTGATTCGGGGGTAGACGAGCAGTACTTC

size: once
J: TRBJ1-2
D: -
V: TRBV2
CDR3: CASTQELGAEYGYTF
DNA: TGTGCCAGCACCCAAGAGTTGGGGGCAGAATATGGCTACACCTTC

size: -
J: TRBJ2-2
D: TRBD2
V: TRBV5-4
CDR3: CASSPAARGGNGELFF
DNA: TGTGCCAGCAGCCCGGCGGCCCGGGGAGGGAACGGGGAGCTGTTTTTT

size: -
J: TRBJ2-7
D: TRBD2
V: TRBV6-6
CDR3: CASSSSSGYEQYF
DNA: TGTGCCAGCAGTTCCTCTAGCGGCTACGAGCAGTACTTC

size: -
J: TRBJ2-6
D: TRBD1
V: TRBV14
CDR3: CASSRLTGTGANVLTF
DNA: TGTGCCAGCAGTCGCTTGACAGGGACTGGGGCCAACGTCCTGACTTTC

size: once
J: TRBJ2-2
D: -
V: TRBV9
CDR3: CASNRMGQGSGELFF
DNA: TGTGCCAGCAATAGGATGGGGCAGGGAAGCGGGGAGCTGTTTTTT

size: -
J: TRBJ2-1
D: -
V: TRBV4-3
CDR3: CASSQDRGGEAPFF
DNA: TGCGCCAGCAGCCAAGATCGGGGCGGGGAAGCACCGTTCTTC

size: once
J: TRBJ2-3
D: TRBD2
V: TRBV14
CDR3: CASSPRLAADTQYF
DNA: TGTGCCAGCAGCCCTCGACTAGCGGCAGATACGCAGTATTTT

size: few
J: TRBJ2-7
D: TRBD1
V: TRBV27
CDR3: CASSLRDRGLYEQYF
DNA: TGTGCCAGCAGTTTGAGGGACAGGGGCCTCTACGAGCAGTACTTC

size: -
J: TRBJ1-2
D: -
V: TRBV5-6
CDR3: CASSLEQLGNYGYTF
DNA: TGTGCCAGCAGCTTGGAGCAGCTAGGTAACTATGGCTACACCTTC

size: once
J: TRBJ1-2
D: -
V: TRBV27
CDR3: CASSLWGAYGYTF
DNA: TGTGCCAGCAGTTTGTGGGGCGCCTATGGCTACACCTTC

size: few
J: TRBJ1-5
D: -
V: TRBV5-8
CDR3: CASSQRLGNQPQHF
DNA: TGTGCCAGCAGCCAACGACTAGGTAATCAGCCCCAGCATTTT

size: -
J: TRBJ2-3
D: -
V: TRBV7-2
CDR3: CASSLAGARTDTQYF
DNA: TGTGCCAGCAGCTTAGCGGGAGCCCGCACAGATACGCAGTATTTT

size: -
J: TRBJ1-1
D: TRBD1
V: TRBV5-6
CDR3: CASSLRRTGPTEAFF
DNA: TGTGCCAGCAGCTTAAGGAGGACAGGGCCCACTGAAGCTTTCTTT

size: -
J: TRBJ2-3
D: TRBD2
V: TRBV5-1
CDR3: CASSLPSGSEADTQYF
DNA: TGCGCCAGCAGCTTGCCTAGCGGGAGTGAAGCAGATACGCAGTATTTT

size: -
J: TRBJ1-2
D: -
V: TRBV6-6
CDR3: CASSYPAGDNYGYTF
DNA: TGTGCCAGCAGTTACCCGGCAGGGGATAACTATGGCTACACCTTC

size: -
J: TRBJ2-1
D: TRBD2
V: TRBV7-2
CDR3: CASSFNAGESYNEQFF
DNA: TGTGCCAGCAGCTTTAATGCGGGAGAGTCCTACAATGAGCAGTTCTTC

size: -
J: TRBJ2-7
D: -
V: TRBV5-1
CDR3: CASSLEALRNTYEQYF
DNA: TGCGCCAGCAGCTTGGAGGCCCTGCGGAATACCTACGAGCAGTACTTC

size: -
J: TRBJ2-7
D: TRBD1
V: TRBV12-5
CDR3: CASGFGQAYEQYF
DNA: TGTGCTAGTGGTTTCGGACAGGCCTACGAGCAGTACTTC

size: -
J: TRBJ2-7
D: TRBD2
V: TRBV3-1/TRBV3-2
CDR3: CASSKGREPIYEQYF
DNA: TGTGCCAGCAGCAAGGGGAGGGAGCCCATCTACGAGCAGTACTTC

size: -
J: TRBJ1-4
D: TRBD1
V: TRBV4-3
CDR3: CASSRTQGGPEKLFF
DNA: TGCGCCAGCAGCCGCACACAGGGGGGCCCTGAAAAACTGTTTTTT

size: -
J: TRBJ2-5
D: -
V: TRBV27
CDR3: CASSLYSGRYQETQYF
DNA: TGTGCCAGCAGTTTGTATAGCGGCAGGTACCAAGAGACCCAGTACTTC